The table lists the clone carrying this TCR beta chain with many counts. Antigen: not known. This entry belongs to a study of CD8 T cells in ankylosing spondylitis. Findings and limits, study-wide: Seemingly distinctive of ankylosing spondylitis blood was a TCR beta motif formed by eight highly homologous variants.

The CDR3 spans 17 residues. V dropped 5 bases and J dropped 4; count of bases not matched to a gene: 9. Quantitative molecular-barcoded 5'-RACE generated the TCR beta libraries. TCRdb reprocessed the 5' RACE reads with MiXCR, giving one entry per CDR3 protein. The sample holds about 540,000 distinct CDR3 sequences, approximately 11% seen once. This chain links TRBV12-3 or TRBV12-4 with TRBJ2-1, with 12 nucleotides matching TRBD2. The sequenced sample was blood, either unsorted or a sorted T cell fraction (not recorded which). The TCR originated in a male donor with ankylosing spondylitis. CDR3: CASSPRLAGEQYNEQFF. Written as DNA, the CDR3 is TGTGCCAGCAGTCCTAGACTAGCGGGGGAACAATACAATGAGCAGTTCTTC.